This TCR beta chain was profiled in a study of shared clonotypes between healthy human individuals. Study results and caveats: Memory subsets had estimated richness that was generally smaller than that of naive subsets. The small donor group covered limited genetic and exposure diversity.

The repertoire was sequenced with immunoSEQ multiplex PCR; TCRdb's copy has only in-frame clones and lacks some. Altogether just over 2,000,000 clones are present, roughly 95% being singletons, with the ten largest covering 1.1%. Terminally differentiated effector memory CD45RA+ cells were excluded from the naive CD8 cells, which were CD45RO-negative and positively selected for CCR7. Participating donors were healthy, HIV-negative adults free of recent acute infections or vaccinations. Each sample came from a Caucasian adult donor living in Nashville, Tennessee. To note about this clone: Its specificity is unknown.

V lost 0 bases and J 2 bases, leaving 10 bases between the germline ends. CDR1 and CDR2 (germline): MGHRA, YSYEKL. The CDR3 has 15 residues. The genes are TRBV4-1 and TRBJ2-5; D is undetermined. This TCR came from a man younger than 35 in good health. The sequencing input was naive CD8+ T cells sorted from blood. The CDR3 loop is CASSQEGTDQETQYF. CDR3 nucleotide sequence: TGCGCCAGCAGCCAAGAAGGTACGGATCAAGAGACCCAGTACTTC.